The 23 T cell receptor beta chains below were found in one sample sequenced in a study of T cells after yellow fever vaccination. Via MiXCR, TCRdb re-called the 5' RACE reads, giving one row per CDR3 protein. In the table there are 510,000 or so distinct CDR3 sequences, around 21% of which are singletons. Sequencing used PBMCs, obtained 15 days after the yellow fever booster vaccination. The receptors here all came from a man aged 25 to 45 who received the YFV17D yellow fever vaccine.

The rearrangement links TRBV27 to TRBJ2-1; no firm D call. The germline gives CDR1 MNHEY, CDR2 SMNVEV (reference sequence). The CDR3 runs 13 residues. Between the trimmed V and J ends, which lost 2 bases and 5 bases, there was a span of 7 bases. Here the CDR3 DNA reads TGTGCCAGCAGTTTAGAAGACGACAATGAGCAGTTCTTC. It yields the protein CASSLEDDNEQFF.

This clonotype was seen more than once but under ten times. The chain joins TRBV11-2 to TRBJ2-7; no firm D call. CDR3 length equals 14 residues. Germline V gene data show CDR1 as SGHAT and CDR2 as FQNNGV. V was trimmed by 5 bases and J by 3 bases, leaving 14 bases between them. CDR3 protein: CASSPPIGIYEQYF. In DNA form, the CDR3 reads TGTGCCAGCAGCCCGCCTATTGGTATCTACGAGCAGTACTTC. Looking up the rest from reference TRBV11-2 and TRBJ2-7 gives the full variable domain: EAGVAQSPRYKIIEKRQSVAFWCNPISGHATLYWYQQILGQGPKLLIQFQNNGVVDDSQLPKDRFSAERLKGVDSTLKIQPAKLEDSAVYLCASSPPIGIYEQYFGPGTRLTVT.

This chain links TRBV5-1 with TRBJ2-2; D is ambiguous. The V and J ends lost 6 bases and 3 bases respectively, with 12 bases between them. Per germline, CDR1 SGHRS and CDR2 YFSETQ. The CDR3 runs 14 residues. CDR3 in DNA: TGCGCCAGCACCCTGCGAGAGTACACCGGGGAGCTGTTTTTT. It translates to CASTLREYTGELFF.

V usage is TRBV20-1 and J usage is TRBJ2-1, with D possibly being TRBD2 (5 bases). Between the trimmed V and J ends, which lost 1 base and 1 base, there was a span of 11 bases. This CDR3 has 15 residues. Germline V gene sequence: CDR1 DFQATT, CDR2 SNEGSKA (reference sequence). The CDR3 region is CSARGQEESYNEQFF. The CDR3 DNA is TGCAGTGCTAGAGGTCAGGAGGAGTCCTACAATGAGCAGTTCTTC.

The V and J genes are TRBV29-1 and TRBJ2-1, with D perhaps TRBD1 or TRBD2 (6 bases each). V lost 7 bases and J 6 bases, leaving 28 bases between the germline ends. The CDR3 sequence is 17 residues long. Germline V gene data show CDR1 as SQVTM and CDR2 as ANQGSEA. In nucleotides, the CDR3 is TGCAGCGGGCTAGACCCCAAGGGGGTAGCGGTAACCAATGAGCAGTTCTTC. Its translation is CSGLDPKGVAVTNEQFF.

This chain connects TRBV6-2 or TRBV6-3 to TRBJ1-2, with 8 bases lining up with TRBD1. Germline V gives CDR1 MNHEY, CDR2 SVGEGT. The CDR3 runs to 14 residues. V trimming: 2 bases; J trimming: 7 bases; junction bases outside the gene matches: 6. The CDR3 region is CASSYKTGVPGYTF. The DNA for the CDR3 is TGTGCCAGCAGTTACAAGACAGGGGTTCCTGGCTACACCTTC.

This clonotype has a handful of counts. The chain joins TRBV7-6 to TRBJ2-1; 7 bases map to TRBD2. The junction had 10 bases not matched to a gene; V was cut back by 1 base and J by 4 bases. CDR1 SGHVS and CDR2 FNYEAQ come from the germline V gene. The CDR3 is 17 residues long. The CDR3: CASSLVSGTTIYNEQFF. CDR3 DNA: TGTGCCAGCAGCTTAGTTTCTGGGACTACCATTTACAATGAGCAGTTCTTC. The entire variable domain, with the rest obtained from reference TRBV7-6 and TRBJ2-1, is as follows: GAGVSQSPRYKVTKRGQDVALRCDPISGHVSLYWYRQALGQGPEFLTYFNYEAQQDKSGLPNDRFSAERPEGSISTLTIQRTEQRDSAMYRCASSLVSGTTIYNEQFFGPGTRLTVL.

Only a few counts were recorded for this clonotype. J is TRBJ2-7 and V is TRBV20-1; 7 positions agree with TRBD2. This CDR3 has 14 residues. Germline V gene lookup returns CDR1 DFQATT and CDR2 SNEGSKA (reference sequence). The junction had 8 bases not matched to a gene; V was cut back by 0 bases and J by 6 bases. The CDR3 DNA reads TGCAGTGCTAGAGAGGCGGGAGCCCAGTCCGAGCAGTACTTC. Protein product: CSAREAGAQSEQYF.

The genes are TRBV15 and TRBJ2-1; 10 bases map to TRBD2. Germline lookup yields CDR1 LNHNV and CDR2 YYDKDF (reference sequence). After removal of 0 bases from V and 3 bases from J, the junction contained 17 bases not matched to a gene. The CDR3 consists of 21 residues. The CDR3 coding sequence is TGTGCCACCAGCAGAGATATGGGCCTAGCGGGAGTGGGATATGACTACAATGAGCAGTTCTTC. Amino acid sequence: CATSRDMGLAGVGYDYNEQFF.

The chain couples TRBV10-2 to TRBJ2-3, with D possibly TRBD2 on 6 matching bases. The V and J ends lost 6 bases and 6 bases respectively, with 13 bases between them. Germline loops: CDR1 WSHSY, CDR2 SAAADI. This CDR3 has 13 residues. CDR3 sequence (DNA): TGCGCCAGCAGCGACCTTCTAGCGGATACGCAGTATTTT. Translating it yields CASSDLLADTQYF.

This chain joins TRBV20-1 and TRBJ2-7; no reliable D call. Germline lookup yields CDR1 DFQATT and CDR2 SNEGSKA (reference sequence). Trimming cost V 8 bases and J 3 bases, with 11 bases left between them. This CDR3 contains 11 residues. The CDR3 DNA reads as TGCAGTTGCCTACTCGACTACGAGCAGTACTTC. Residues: CSCLLDYEQYF.

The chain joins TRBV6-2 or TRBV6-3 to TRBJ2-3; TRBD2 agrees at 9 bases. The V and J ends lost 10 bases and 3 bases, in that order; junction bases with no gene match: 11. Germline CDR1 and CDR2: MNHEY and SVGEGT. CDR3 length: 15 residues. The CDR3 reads CATGLASGRTDTQYF. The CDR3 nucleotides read TGTGCCACGGGACTAGCTTCGGGACGGACAGATACGCAGTATTTT.

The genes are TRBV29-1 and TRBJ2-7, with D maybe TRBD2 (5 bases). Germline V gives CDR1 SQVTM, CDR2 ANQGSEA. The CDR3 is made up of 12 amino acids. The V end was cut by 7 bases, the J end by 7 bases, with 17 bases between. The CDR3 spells CSAAGLPGEQYF. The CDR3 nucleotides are TGCAGCGCCGCGGGCCTCCCCGGTGAGCAGTACTTC.

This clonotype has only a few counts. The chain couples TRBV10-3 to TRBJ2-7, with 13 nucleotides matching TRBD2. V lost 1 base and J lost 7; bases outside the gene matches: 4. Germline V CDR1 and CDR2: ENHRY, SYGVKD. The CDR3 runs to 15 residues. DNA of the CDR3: TGTGCCATCAGTGAGTGGACTAGCGGGAGTGGGGAGCAGTACTTC. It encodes CAISEWTSGSGEQYF.

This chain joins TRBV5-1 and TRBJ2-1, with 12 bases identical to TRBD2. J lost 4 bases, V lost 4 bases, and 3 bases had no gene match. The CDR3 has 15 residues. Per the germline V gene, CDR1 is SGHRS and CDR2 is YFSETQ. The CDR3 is CASSNGLAGYNEQFF. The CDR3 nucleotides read TGCGCCAGCAGCAACGGACTAGCGGGGTACAATGAGCAGTTCTTC.

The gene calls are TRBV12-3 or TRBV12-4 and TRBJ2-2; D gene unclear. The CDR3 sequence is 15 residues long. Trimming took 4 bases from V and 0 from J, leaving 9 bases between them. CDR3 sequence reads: CASSSARPNTGELFF. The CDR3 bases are TGTGCCAGCAGTTCCGCCCGCCCGAACACCGGGGAGCTGTTTTTT.

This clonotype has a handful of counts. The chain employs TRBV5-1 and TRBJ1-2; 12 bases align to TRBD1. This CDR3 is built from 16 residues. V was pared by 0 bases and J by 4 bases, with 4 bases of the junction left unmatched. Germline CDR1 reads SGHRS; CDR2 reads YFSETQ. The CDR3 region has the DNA TGCGCCAGCAGCTTGGCCTCGGGACAGGGGGCCTATGGCTACACCTTC. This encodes CASSLASGQGAYGYTF. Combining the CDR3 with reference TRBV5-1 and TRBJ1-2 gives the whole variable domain KAGVTQTPRYLIKTRGQQVTLSCSPISGHRSVSWYQQTPGQGLQFLFEYFSETQRNKGNFPGRFSGRQFSNSRSEMNVSTLELGDSALYLCASSLASGQGAYGYTFGSGTRLTVV.

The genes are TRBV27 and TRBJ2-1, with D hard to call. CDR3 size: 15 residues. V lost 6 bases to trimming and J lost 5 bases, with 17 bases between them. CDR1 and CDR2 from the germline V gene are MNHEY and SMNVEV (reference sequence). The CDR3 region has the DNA TGTGCCAGCAGCCTGCGCCATCCCAGGAACAATGAGCAGTTCTTC. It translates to CASSLRHPRNNEQFF.

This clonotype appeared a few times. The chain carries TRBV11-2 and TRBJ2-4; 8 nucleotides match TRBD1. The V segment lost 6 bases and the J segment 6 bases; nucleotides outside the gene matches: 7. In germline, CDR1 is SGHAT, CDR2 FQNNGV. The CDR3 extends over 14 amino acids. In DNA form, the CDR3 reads TGTGCCAGCAGTCATGGCAGGGGGCGAAACATTCAGTACTTC. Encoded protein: CASSHGRGRNIQYF.

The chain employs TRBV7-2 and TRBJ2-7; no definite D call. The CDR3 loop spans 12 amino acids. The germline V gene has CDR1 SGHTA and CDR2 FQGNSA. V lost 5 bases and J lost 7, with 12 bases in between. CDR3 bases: TGTGCCAGCAGCCTCGTCATGGGGGAGCAGTACTTC. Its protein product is CASSLVMGEQYF.

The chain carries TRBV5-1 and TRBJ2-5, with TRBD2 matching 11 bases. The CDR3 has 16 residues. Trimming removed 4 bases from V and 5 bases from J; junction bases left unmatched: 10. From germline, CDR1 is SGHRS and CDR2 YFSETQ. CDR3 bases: TGCGCCAGCAGCCCGACTAGCGGGGCCTCCTGGGAGACCCAGTACTTC. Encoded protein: CASSPTSGASWETQYF.

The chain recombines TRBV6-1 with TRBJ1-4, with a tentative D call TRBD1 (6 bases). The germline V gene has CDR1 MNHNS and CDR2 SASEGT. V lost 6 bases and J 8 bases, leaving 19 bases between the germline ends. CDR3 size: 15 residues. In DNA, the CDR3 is TGTGCCAGCAGCCGAATGCAACAGGGTGGCGAAAAACTGTTTTTT. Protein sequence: CASSRMQQGGEKLFF.

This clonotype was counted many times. CDR3 region: CASRRQGADNEQFF. The CDR3 DNA follows: TGTGCCAGCAGAAGACAGGGGGCGGACAATGAGCAGTTCTTC. The chain recombines TRBV25-1 with TRBJ2-1, with 10 positions matching TRBD1. This CDR3 is 14 amino acids long. Per germline, CDR1 MGHDK and CDR2 SYGVNS. Germline trimming cut 6 bases from V and 5 bases from J; bases unmatched to any gene: 4.